These 26 T cell receptor beta chains came from one sample sequenced in a study of blood T cell repertoires in COVID-19. The assay was immunoSEQ multiplex PCR, and TCRdb's table has in-frame clones only and misses some. This sample has around 260,000 clones, with more than 70% found just once. The specimen sequenced was peripheral blood. Source of these receptors: a woman aged 45-60 years with acute or convalescent COVID-19.

This rearrangement joins TRBV28 to TRBJ1-5; D is possibly TRBD1 (5 bases). The CDR3 is 14 amino acids. Germline CDR1 and CDR2: MDHEN and SYDVKM. V lost 5 bases and J lost 4, with 12 bases in between. CDR3 DNA sequence: TGTGCCAGCAGTGCAATCCAGGGAAATCAGCCCCAGCATTTT. Protein: CASSAIQGNQPQHF.

V usage is TRBV2 and J usage is TRBJ1-2, with 7 bases aligning to TRBD1. The germline gives CDR1 SNHLY, CDR2 FYNNEI. This CDR3 is built from 14 residues. V lost 6 bases and J lost 1; bases outside the gene matches: 5. The CDR3 loop reads CASREGAGNYGYTF. In nucleotides, the CDR3 is TGTGCCAGCAGGGAGGGGGCTGGTAACTATGGCTACACCTTC.

The chain links TRBV5-1 to TRBJ2-5; possibly TRBD1 for D (5 bases). The CDR3 spans 14 residues. The germline V and J ends were trimmed by 3 bases and 1 base, with 10 bases remaining between them. Per germline, CDR1 SGHRS and CDR2 YFSETQ. In nucleotides, the CDR3 is TGCGCCAGCAGCTCGACAGAAGCCCAAGAGACCCAGTACTTC. Amino acids: CASSSTEAQETQYF.

The table lists this clone with a count of one. The same CDR3 arises from other DNA sequences in this sample as well. V gene TRBV2 combines with J gene TRBJ1-5; 9 bases align to TRBD1. This CDR3 is 15 amino acids long. V lost 4 bases to trimming and J lost 4 bases; unmatched junction nucleotides: 5. Germline assignment: CDR1 SNHLY and CDR2 FYNNEI. CDR3 amino acids: CASSGDRVGNQPQHF. CDR3 nucleotides: TGTGCCAGCAGTGGGGACAGGGTTGGGAATCAGCCCCAGCATTTT.

The chain employs TRBV11-2 and TRBJ1-1; D not resolved. The germline V gene encodes CDR1 SGHAT and CDR2 FQNNGV. The CDR3 extends over 13 amino acids. V lost 5 bases, J lost 6 bases, and 13 bases lay in between. The CDR3 region has the DNA TGTGCCAGCAGCGGATGGAACAGCCCTGAAGCTTTCTTT. The encoded protein is CASSGWNSPEAFF.

This clone was counted once. This chain joins TRBV5-1 and TRBJ2-1; 10 bases fit TRBD2. Germline V gene sequence: CDR1 SGHRS, CDR2 YFSETQ. V gave up 1 base and J gave up 3 bases; unmatched junction bases: 4. The CDR3 has 16 residues. The CDR3 DNA sequence: TGCGCCAGCAGCTTGATCGCTAGCGGGGGCTACAATGAGCAGTTCTTC. Residues: CASSLIASGGYNEQFF.

In this sample, this clone turned up many times. The genes are TRBV9 and TRBJ2-1; 12 bases fit TRBD2. The CDR3 has 15 residues. Germline V gene data show CDR1 as SGDLS and CDR2 as YYNGEE. V lost 3 bases to trimming and J lost 6 bases; unmatched junction nucleotides: 4. The CDR3 region is CASSAPGLAGNEQFF. In DNA form, the CDR3 reads TGTGCCAGCAGCGCACCGGGACTAGCGGGCAATGAGCAGTTCTTC. Filled out from reference TRBV9 and TRBJ2-1, the complete variable domain reads DSGVTQTPKHLITATGQRVTLRCSPRSGDLSVYWYQQSLDQGLQFLIQYYNGEERAKGNILERFSAQQFPDLHSELNLSSLELGDSALYFCASSAPGLAGNEQFFGPGTRLTVL.

J is TRBJ2-5 and V is TRBV24-1; 8 nucleotides match TRBD1. The CDR3 spans 16 residues. The J segment lost 0 bases and the V segment lost 3 bases, leaving 5 bases of the junction unmatched. CDR1 and CDR2 from the germline V gene are KGHDR and SFDVKD. The DNA for the CDR3 is TGTGCCACCAGTGATAGGGACAGGCCTCACCAAGAGACCCAGTACTTC. Amino acids: CATSDRDRPHQETQYF.

This rearrangement joins TRBV12-5 to TRBJ1-6, with D maybe TRBD1 (5 bases). The CDR3 runs to 15 residues. Trimming pared 5 bases from V and 9 bases from J, leaving 17 bases between. Germline V gene sequence: CDR1 LGHNT, CDR2 FRNRAP. In DNA form, the CDR3 reads TGTGCTAGTGGTCCGATCTCAGGGTTGGGTTCACCCCTCCACTTT. Protein sequence: CASGPISGLGSPLHF.

The chain carries TRBV19 and TRBJ2-3, with TRBD2 identical over 8 bases. V lost 10 bases and J lost 5; bases outside the gene matches: 8. Germline V gives CDR1 LNHDA, CDR2 SQIVND (reference sequence). The CDR3 runs to 13 residues. The CDR3 DNA reads as TGTGCCACCAGAACGGCGGGGGGAGATACGCAGTATTTT. Translating gives CATRTAGGDTQYF.

This chain links TRBV3-1 (or the pseudogene TRBV3-2) with TRBJ1-1; no reliable D call. The CDR3 length is 12 residues. Per germline, CDR1 LGHDT and CDR2 YNNKEL (reference sequence). The germline V and J ends were trimmed by 0 bases and 6 bases, with 5 bases remaining between them. CDR3 in amino acids: CASSQDSAEAFF. The CDR3 nucleotides read TGTGCCAGCAGCCAAGACAGTGCTGAAGCTTTCTTT.

The chain carries TRBV6-1 and TRBJ2-3; D may be TRBD1 (6 bases). The germline V gene encodes CDR1 MNHNS and CDR2 SASEGT. Trimming took off 2 bases at V and 4 bases at J, with 13 bases between the two ends. This CDR3 comprises 15 residues. The CDR3 spells CASSETRQEPDTQYF. CDR3 DNA: TGTGCCAGCAGTGAAACTCGACAGGAGCCAGATACGCAGTATTTT.

This clone was found once. This chain links TRBV27 with TRBJ2-7, with D perhaps matching TRBD1 (5 bases). This CDR3 has 17 amino acids. Germline V gives CDR1 MNHEY, CDR2 SMNVEV (reference sequence). V lost 5 bases and J lost 2, with 22 bases in between. The CDR3 region has the DNA TGTGCCAGCAGTCCCCTACAGGTAGTTCCAAGGACCTACGAGCAGTACTTC. It codes for CASSPLQVVPRTYEQYF.

This chain joins TRBV15 and TRBJ2-1; 11 nucleotides agree with TRBD2. J lost 3 bases, V lost 1 base, and 2 bases had no gene match. The CDR3 length is 16 residues. Germline V gene sequence: CDR1 LNHNV, CDR2 YYDKDF (reference sequence). CDR3 protein: CATSRVAGGFYNEQFF. The CDR3 nucleotides are TGTGCCACCAGCAGAGTAGCGGGAGGGTTCTACAATGAGCAGTTCTTC. The full variable domain, completed using reference TRBV15 and TRBJ2-1, is DAMVIQNPRYQVTQFGKPVTLSCSQTLNHNVMYWYQQKSSQAPKLLFHYYDKDFNNEADTPDNFQSRRPNTSFCFLDIRSPGLGDTAMYLCATSRVAGGFYNEQFFGPGTRLTVL.

The rearrangement uses TRBV7-9 and TRBJ2-2, with a tentative D call TRBD1 (6 bases). V lost 5 bases and J lost 12, with 7 bases in between. Per germline, CDR1 SEHNR and CDR2 FQNEAQ (reference sequence). CDR3 size: 10 residues. The CDR3 DNA reads TGTGCCAGCAGCCGGGACAAGCTGTTTTTT. This sequence encodes CASSRDKLFF. The whole variable domain, filled in from reference TRBV7-9 and TRBJ2-2, reads DTGVSQNPRHKITKRGQNVTFRCDPISEHNRLYWYRQTLGQGPEFLTYFQNEAQLEKSRLLSDRFSAERPKGSFSTLEIQRTEQGDSAMYLCASSRDKLFFGEGSRLTVL.

This clone was detected a few times. The V and J genes are TRBV7-9 and TRBJ1-5; D is possibly TRBD1 (6 bases). Germline CDR1 SEHNR, CDR2 FQNEAQ (reference sequence). CDR3 length: 14 residues. The V end lost 3 bases, the J end lost 2 bases, and 8 bases lay between the germline ends. CDR3 in DNA: TGTGCCAGCAGCTTGGCAGGGGGCAATCAGCCCCAGCATTTT. Protein sequence: CASSLAGGNQPQHF.

As for this clone: At one boundary the junction diverges from the germline segment, which might be a read error. The CDR3 nucleotides are TGTGCCAGCACCTTGACTAGCGGGAGTTACAATGAGCAGTTCTTC. Its translation: CASTLTSGSYNEQFF. This rearrangement joins TRBV5-6 to TRBJ2-1; 12 nucleotides line up with TRBD2. This CDR3 is built from 15 residues. The germline V gene encodes CDR1 SGHDT and CDR2 YYEEEE. Full variable domain (missing parts from reference TRBV5-6 and TRBJ2-1): DAGVTQSPTHLIKTRGQQVTLRCSPKSGHDTVSWYQQALGQGPQFIFQYYEEEERQRGNFPDRFSGHQFPNYSSELNVNALLLGDSALYLCASTLTSGSYNEQFFGPGTRLTVL.

The chain combines TRBV6-5 with TRBJ1-2; D unclear. This CDR3 is built from 16 residues. V shed 4 bases and J shed 0 bases, with 15 bases lying between them. Germline assignment: CDR1 MNHEY and CDR2 SVGAGI. CDR3 sequence reads: CASSSTSTPANYGYTF. The CDR3 DNA is TGTGCCAGCAGTTCGACTTCCACCCCAGCTAACTATGGCTACACCTTC.

The chain has TRBV28 and TRBJ2-2; the match to TRBD2 covers 13 bases. Germline V gene sequence: CDR1 MDHEN, CDR2 SYDVKM. The CDR3 runs 16 residues. The J segment lost 4 bases and the V segment lost 7 bases, leaving 6 bases of the junction unmatched. This chain's CDR3 is CASTLRLAGGTGELFF. DNA of the CDR3: TGTGCCAGCACCCTCAGACTAGCGGGAGGCACCGGGGAGCTGTTTTTT.

The gene calls are TRBV5-1 and TRBJ1-1; D unresolved. V lost 5 bases and J 1 base, leaving 9 bases between the germline ends. Germline V lookup: CDR1 SGHRS, CDR2 YFSETQ. This CDR3 comprises 13 residues. The CDR3 spells CASSQQTNTEAFF. The CDR3 DNA reads TGCGCCAGCAGTCAACAGACGAACACTGAAGCTTTCTTT.

V is TRBV30 and J is TRBJ2-7, with D possibly matching TRBD2 (5 bases). The germline V and J ends were trimmed by 3 bases and 1 base, with 7 bases remaining between them. Per the germline V gene, CDR1 is GTSNPN and CDR2 is SVGIG (reference sequence). This CDR3 spans 12 amino acids. CDR3 amino acids: CAWSQRSYEQYF. The DNA for the CDR3 is TGTGCCTGGAGCCAGCGGTCCTACGAGCAGTACTTC. Using reference TRBV30 and TRBJ2-7 for the parts outside the CDR3, the full variable domain is SQTIHQWPATLVQPVGSPLSLECTVEGTSNPNLYWYRQAAGRGLQLLFYSVGIGQISSEVPQNLSASRPQDRQFILSSKKLLLSDSGFYLCAWSQRSYEQYFGPGTRLTVT.

V and J are TRBV6-2 or TRBV6-3 and TRBJ1-4; tentatively, D is TRBD1 (5 bases). This CDR3 has 14 amino acids. V was cut by 5 bases and J by 5 bases, with 12 bases left in between. CDR1 is MNHEY and CDR2 is SVGEGT in the germline V gene. CDR3 protein: CASSGHGPNEKLFF. The CDR3 DNA sequence: TGTGCCAGCAGTGGACATGGTCCCAATGAAAAACTGTTTTTT.

The rearrangement links TRBV7-9 to TRBJ1-6; 8 nucleotides align to TRBD1. CDR1 and CDR2 from the germline V gene are SEHNR and FQNEAQ (reference sequence). V dropped 6 bases and J dropped 7; count of bases not matched to a gene: 8. The CDR3 loop spans 15 amino acids. CDR3 amino acids: CASRGRDRLNSPLHF. CDR3 bases: TGTGCCAGCAGAGGACGGGACAGGTTAAATTCACCCCTCCACTTT.

This clone was recorded once. The rearrangement links TRBV24-1 to TRBJ2-3; a possible D gene is TRBD2 (6 bases). This CDR3 region has 16 residues. The germline V gene encodes CDR1 KGHDR and CDR2 SFDVKD. V lost 4 bases and J lost 1, with 14 bases in between. Here the CDR3 reads CATSELSGHRTDTQYF. As DNA, the CDR3 is TGTGCCACCAGTGAGTTAAGCGGGCACCGCACAGATACGCAGTATTTT.

This clone appeared a few times. V usage is TRBV30 and J usage is TRBJ1-6; TRBD1 matches 7 bases. The V gene's germline CDR1 is GTSNPN and CDR2 SVGIG (reference sequence). V shed 3 bases, J shed 7 bases, and the junction held 9 bases outside the gene matches. This CDR3 is built from 15 residues. For the CDR3, the DNA is TGTGCCTGGAGGTCCCCGGGACAGCGGAATTCACCCCTCCACTTT. Residues: CAWRSPGQRNSPLHF.

This clone was found a few times. The CDR3 nucleotides read TGTGCCAGCAGTTTTTGGGGCTTTGAAGCTTTCTTT. It specifies CASSFWGFEAFF. This rearrangement joins TRBV28 to TRBJ1-1; tentative D call: TRBD1 (5 bases). CDR1 is MDHEN, CDR2 SYDVKM, per germline. V dropped 3 bases and J dropped 7 bases, with 9 bases sitting between them. This CDR3 spans 12 amino acids.